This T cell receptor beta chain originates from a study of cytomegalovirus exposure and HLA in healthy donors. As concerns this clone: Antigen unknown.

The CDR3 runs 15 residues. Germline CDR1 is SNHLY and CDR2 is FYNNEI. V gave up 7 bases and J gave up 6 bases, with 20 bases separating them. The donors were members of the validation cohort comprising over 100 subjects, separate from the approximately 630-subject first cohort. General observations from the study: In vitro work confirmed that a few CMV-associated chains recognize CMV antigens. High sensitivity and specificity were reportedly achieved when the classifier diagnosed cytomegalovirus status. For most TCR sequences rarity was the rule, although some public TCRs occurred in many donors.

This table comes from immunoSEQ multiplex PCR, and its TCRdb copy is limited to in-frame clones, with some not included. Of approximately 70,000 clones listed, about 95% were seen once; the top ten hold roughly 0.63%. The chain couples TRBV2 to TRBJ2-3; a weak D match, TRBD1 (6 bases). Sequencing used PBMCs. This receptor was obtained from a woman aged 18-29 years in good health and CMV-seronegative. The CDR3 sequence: CASITPRGYRDTQYF. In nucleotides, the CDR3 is TGTGCCAGCATTACCCCGAGGGGGTATAGGGATACGCAGTATTTT.